This TCR beta chain was captured by sequencing in a study of neurological immune-mediated disorders. Study context: Relapsing-remitting patients made up about 90% of the 34 multiple sclerosis patients, and secondary progressive patients made up 3.

This clonotype was seen ten or more times. J lost 4 bases, V lost 1 base, and 3 bases had no gene match. CDR1 SGHVS and CDR2 FQNEAQ come from the germline V gene. The CDR3 has 14 residues. The team produced cDNA through 5'RACE using 10-nucleotide random UMIs. From the 5' RACE reads, TCRdb called clonotypes with MiXCR, one entry per CDR3 protein. The sample has fewer than 35,000 distinct CDR3 sequences, about 3% seen once; the top ten hold 6% to 8%. The chain couples TRBV7-8 to TRBJ2-7; TRBD2 aligns across 8 bases. The sequence came from a woman in her twenties or thirties with multiple sclerosis. The sequenced material came from PBMCs. In nucleotides, the CDR3 is TGTGCCAGCAGCTTAGGCCCGGGGGGGTACGAGCAGTACTTC. It encodes CASSLGPGGYEQYF.